A single sample is the source of the 12 T cell receptor beta chains below, sequenced in a study of identifying expanded T cells in peripheral blood. The repertoire was sequenced with immunoSEQ multiplex PCR; TCRdb's copy has only in-frame clones and lacks some. This table has about 130,000 clones, around nine tenths appearing once. Sequencing used blood. The receptors stem from a person aged 18 to 70 in good health.

The chain employs TRBV30 and TRBJ2-1; D possibly corresponds to TRBD2 (5 bases). The V end was cut by 0 bases, the J end by 1 base, with 16 bases between. The CDR3 sequence is 17 residues long. The germline V gene encodes CDR1 GTSNPN and CDR2 SVGIG (reference sequence). DNA of the CDR3: TGTGCCTGGAGTGTTTGGGCTGCGGGCCAATCCTACAATGAGCAGTTCTTC. It codes for CAWSVWAAGQSYNEQFF.

J is TRBJ1-2 and V is TRBV30; the match to TRBD1 covers 8 bases. This CDR3 contains 15 residues. Germline CDR1 is GTSNPN and CDR2 is SVGIG (reference sequence). V lost 0 bases to trimming and J lost 1 base; unmatched junction nucleotides: 4. The DNA of the CDR3 is TGTGCCTGGAGTGTTCCCGGACAGGGTAACTATGGCTACACCTTC. Its protein is CAWSVPGQGNYGYTF.

V and J are TRBV5-1 and TRBJ2-7; 11 positions agree with TRBD1. After removal of 0 bases from V and 2 bases from J, the junction contained 4 bases not matched to a gene. This CDR3 spans 16 amino acids. From germline, CDR1 is SGHRS and CDR2 YFSETQ. This CDR3 reads CASSLGGGQGAYEQYF. For the CDR3, the DNA is TGCGCCAGCAGCTTGGGTGGGGGACAGGGGGCCTACGAGCAGTACTTC.

This rearrangement joins TRBV15 to TRBJ2-1, with 7 bases matching TRBD1. The V segment lost 4 bases and the J segment 1 base; nucleotides outside the gene matches: 7. Germline V gives CDR1 LNHNV, CDR2 YYDKDF (reference sequence). The CDR3 runs 16 residues. CDR3 sequence reads: CATSKLRDRSYNEQFF. CDR3 nucleotides: TGTGCCACCAGCAAGCTCCGGGACAGATCCTACAATGAGCAGTTCTTC.

This chain joins TRBV5-1 and TRBJ2-1, with TRBD2 matching 7 bases. This CDR3 has 17 residues. Trimming took 4 bases from V and 2 from J; bases not matched to a gene: 12. The germline gives CDR1 SGHRS, CDR2 YFSETQ. CDR3 nucleotide sequence: TGCGCCAGCAGCCAACTAACCGGGACTACAACCTACAATGAGCAGTTCTTC. This translates into CASSQLTGTTTYNEQFF.

This sequence joins TRBV19 and TRBJ2-1, with 7 bases lining up with TRBD2. The CDR3 sequence is 18 residues long. The V segment lost 5 bases and the J segment 8 bases; nucleotides outside the gene matches: 21. Germline V gene lookup returns CDR1 LNHDA and CDR2 SQIVND (reference sequence). CDR3 nucleotides: TGTGCCAGTAGTCGACCGGCTAGCGGTGCCCGTTCGGGGGATGAGCAGTTCTTC. Translated, it gives CASSRPASGARSGDEQFF.

The chain employs TRBV10-3 and TRBJ1-2; D gene uncertain. Between the trimmed V and J ends, which lost 1 base and 3 bases, there was a span of 21 bases. Germline assignment: CDR1 ENHRY and CDR2 SYGVKD. The CDR3 extends over 18 amino acids. As DNA, the CDR3 is TGTGCCATCAGTGAGTTCCGACCACCCCCGGCGCCTGACTATGGCTACACCTTC. It specifies CAISEFRPPPAPDYGYTF.

This clone was seen a single time. The chain combines TRBV5-5 with TRBJ2-7; D is perhaps TRBD2 (6 bases). V was clipped by 4 bases and J by 2 bases, with 16 bases between them. The CDR3 covers 15 residues. Germline CDR1 and CDR2: SGHKS and YYEKEE (reference sequence). DNA of the CDR3: TGTGCCAGCAGCGGGGGGTTTAGAGCCCCCTACGAGCAGTACTTC. It yields the protein CASSGGFRAPYEQYF.

The rearrangement joins TRBV5-4 to TRBJ1-2; weak D call: TRBD1 (6 bases). V dropped 4 bases and J dropped 5 bases, with 18 bases sitting between them. This CDR3 comprises 15 residues. The germline gives CDR1 SGHNT, CDR2 YYREEE (reference sequence). In DNA form, the CDR3 reads TGTGCCAGCAGCCCCCGCAGGGGATTGGATTATGGCTACACCTTC. It encodes CASSPRRGLDYGYTF.

V is TRBV15 and J is TRBJ1-2; D is unclear. The germline V gene encodes CDR1 LNHNV and CDR2 YYDKDF (reference sequence). Deletions cut 6 bases from V and 0 bases from J, with 11 bases between. This CDR3 region has 14 residues. The CDR3 nucleotides are TGTGCCACCAGTGAGCGCCCATCTAACTATGGCTACACCTTC. It is translated as CATSERPSNYGYTF.

V gene TRBV5-1 combines with J gene TRBJ2-2; D is possibly TRBD1 (6 bases). CDR3 length equals 15 residues. The V end lost 4 bases, the J end lost 3 bases, and 13 bases lay between the germline ends. Germline values: CDR1 SGHRS, CDR2 YFSETQ. Here the CDR3 DNA reads TGCGCCAGCAGCAATACCCGGACAGACACCGGGGAGCTGTTTTTT. Its protein product is CASSNTRTDTGELFF. Using reference TRBV5-1 and TRBJ2-2 for the parts outside the CDR3, the full variable domain is KAGVTQTPRYLIKTRGQQVTLSCSPISGHRSVSWYQQTPGQGLQFLFEYFSETQRNKGNFPGRFSGRQFSNSRSEMNVSTLELGDSALYLCASSNTRTDTGELFFGEGSRLTVL.

The chain couples TRBV5-1 to TRBJ2-5; possibly TRBD2 for D (6 bases). Trimming cost V 4 bases and J 2 bases, with 9 bases left between them. Germline-derived CDR1 and CDR2 are SGHRS and YFSETQ. The CDR3 consists of 13 residues. DNA for the CDR3: TGCGCCAGCAGCCCGGGACTGCAAGAGACCCAGTACTTC. It codes for CASSPGLQETQYF.